This T cell receptor (beta chain) is drawn from a study of CD8+ T cells in alopecia areata. At the level of the study: Each of the treated patients was given oral tofacitinib, 5 to 10 mg twice daily, for moderate-to-severe alopecia areata. Study outcomes and limitations: More clonal than normal scalp was lesional scalp, particularly alopecia totalis/universalis. It was less clear whether patients shared TCRs than it was in mice, possibly because of HLA.

Peripheral blood, together with lesional scalp punch biopsies, was collected from alopecia areata patients. This clone was counted a few times. Its antigen remains unidentified. The authors extracted RNA and reverse transcribed it into cDNA as the sequencing template. The table came from immunoSEQ multiplex PCR; TCRdb's copy has only in-frame clones and leaves some out. Here the sample spans some 150,000 clones, less than 75% being singletons. The sample here was CD8+ T cells sorted from blood, taken at week 0. This clonotype was obtained from a human donor with alopecia areata.

The CDR3 DNA reads TGCAGCGTGGTAATGGCGGGGGGATACAATGAGCAGTTCTTC. It yields the protein CSVVMAGGYNEQFF. The V call is TRBV29-1, the J call TRBJ2-1; TRBD2 matches at 8 bases. V lost 6 bases to trimming and J lost 4 bases; unmatched junction nucleotides: 8. CDR3 size: 14 residues. Germline lookup yields CDR1 SQVTM and CDR2 ANQGSEA.